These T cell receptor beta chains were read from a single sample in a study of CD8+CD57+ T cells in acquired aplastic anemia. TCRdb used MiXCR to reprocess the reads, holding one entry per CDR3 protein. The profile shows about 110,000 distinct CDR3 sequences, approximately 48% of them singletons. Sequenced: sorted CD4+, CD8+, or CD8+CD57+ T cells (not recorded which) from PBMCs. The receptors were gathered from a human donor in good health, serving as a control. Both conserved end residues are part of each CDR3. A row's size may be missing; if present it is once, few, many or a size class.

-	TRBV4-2	CASSQVGQLSTDTQYF
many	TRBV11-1	CASSPPGTGGTGELFF
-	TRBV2	CAKMSPNFNEQFF
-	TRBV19	CASNRGGEKLFF
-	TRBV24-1	CATSDSGRGRKGETQYF
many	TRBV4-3	CASSQDRGLETQYF
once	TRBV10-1	CASSEGSQPQHF
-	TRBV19	CASSIGGTSAGELLF
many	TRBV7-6	CASSLRTANTIYF
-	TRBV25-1	CASSTPGTGIYEQYF
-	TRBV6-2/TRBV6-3	CASSGGQDTGELFF
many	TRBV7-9	CASSPSSANEQFF
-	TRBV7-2	CASSFSSDTEAFF
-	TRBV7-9	CAGTGQGSSPLHF
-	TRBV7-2	CASQRGNTDTQYF
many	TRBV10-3	CAISESTAGAEAFF
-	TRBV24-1	CATRGDRGGTDTQYF
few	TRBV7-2	CASSLETGQWETQYF
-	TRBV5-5	CASGLGGGGATEAFF
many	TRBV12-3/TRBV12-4	CASSSGLNYYGYTF
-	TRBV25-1	CASTAHRDRPPGEKLFF
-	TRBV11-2	CASSSGQGVNSPLHF
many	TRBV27	CASQGDGNQPQHF
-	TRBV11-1	CASSSENTGIYSNQPQHF
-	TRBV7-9	CASRPETNYGYTF
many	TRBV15	CATSALDPGANEKLFF
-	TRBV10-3	CATGGADVLTF
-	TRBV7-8	CASSLAGRSSYNSPLHF
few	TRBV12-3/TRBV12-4	CASSIGLAGYSEQFF
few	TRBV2	CARVGTGGEQYF
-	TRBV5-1	CASSGSSTHNEKLFF
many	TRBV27	CASSWGINQPQHF
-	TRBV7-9	CASSPPGLANEETQYF
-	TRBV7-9	CAGSPSGRKDEKLFF
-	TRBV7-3	CASSSTVYSGANVLTF
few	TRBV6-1	CASSFGLMNEKLFF
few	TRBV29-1	CSVTPGQAMNTEAFF
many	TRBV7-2	CASSLVTSTDTQYF
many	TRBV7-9	CASSLSTSGSETQYF
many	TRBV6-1	CASSQGQGLIEQYF
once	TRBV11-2	CASSLGGQLRYEQYF
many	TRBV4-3	CASSQGATNVANYGYTF
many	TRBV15	CATSRDRAGGRDEQFF
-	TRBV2	CASSEGWGEAFF
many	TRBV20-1	CSARVPGNYEQYF
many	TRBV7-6	CASSLSLTGFDGYTF
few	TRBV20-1	CSARVLGGDTEAFF
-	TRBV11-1	CASSLEVSRRQGGEQYF
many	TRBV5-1	CASSLAGNTIYF